The rows below give T cell receptor beta chains drawn from one sample of a study of T cell changes during pregnancy in multiple sclerosis. Repertoires were generated with immunoSEQ multiplex PCR, while TCRdb's copy carries only in-frame clones and drops some. The sample lists about 130,000 clones, about 96% occurring once. The source material was peripheral blood, sampled after pregnancy. Receptor source: a female donor with multiple sclerosis, enrolled in a pregnancy study. CDR3s include the opening cysteine and the closing phenylalanine or tryptophan. Fields, in order: J gene, V gene, D gene, clone size, CDR3 DNA, CDR3 protein. D genes are given only for firm matches. Clone size is stated in some rows and not others, as once, few, many or a class when expanded.

j_call: TRBJ2-7; v_call: TRBV5-1; d_call: .; clone_size: once; cdr3_nt: TGCGCCAGCAGCACCGACCCGGGGGCCTACGAGCAGTACTTC; cdr3_aa: CASSTDPGAYEQYF
j_call: TRBJ2-5; v_call: TRBV15; d_call: TRBD2; clone_size: .; cdr3_nt: TGTGCCACCAGCAGCAGGGCGGGAGAAGAGACCCAGTACTTC; cdr3_aa: CATSSRAGEETQYF
j_call: TRBJ1-2; v_call: TRBV7-9; d_call: TRBD1; clone_size: once; cdr3_nt: TGTGCCAGCAGCGGGTCCGGGACAGACACGGCGGGCTACACCTTC; cdr3_aa: CASSGSGTDTAGYTF
j_call: TRBJ2-7; v_call: TRBV6-4; d_call: TRBD1; clone_size: .; cdr3_nt: TGTGCCAGCAACTGGGACAGGGTAACGCAAGACGAGCAGTACTTC; cdr3_aa: CASNWDRVTQDEQYF
j_call: TRBJ2-5; v_call: TRBV19; d_call: .; clone_size: .; cdr3_nt: TGTGCCAGTAGGGGCGTAGAGACCCAGTACTTC; cdr3_aa: CASRGVETQYF
j_call: TRBJ2-3; v_call: TRBV12-5; d_call: TRBD2; clone_size: .; cdr3_nt: TGTGCTAGTGGTTTGGTACTCGGGACTAGCGGCACAGATACGCAGTATTTT; cdr3_aa: CASGLVLGTSGTDTQYF
j_call: TRBJ2-7; v_call: TRBV6-1; d_call: TRBD1; clone_size: .; cdr3_nt: TGTGCCAGCAGTTCCCTAACAGGGGAATGGTACGAGCAGTACTTC; cdr3_aa: CASSSLTGEWYEQYF
j_call: TRBJ2-7; v_call: TRBV2; d_call: TRBD2; clone_size: .; cdr3_nt: TGTGCCAGCAGTGAGGAGGGAGGGCCTGGCTACGAGCAGTACTTC; cdr3_aa: CASSEEGGPGYEQYF
j_call: TRBJ2-7; v_call: TRBV29-1; d_call: TRBD1; clone_size: once; cdr3_nt: TGCAGCGTTAGGACAGGGGCGGGATACGAGCAGTACTTC; cdr3_aa: CSVRTGAGYEQYF
j_call: TRBJ2-7; v_call: TRBV5-4; d_call: TRBD2; clone_size: once; cdr3_nt: TGTGCCAGCAGCTTGGCTCCCACTAGCGGGAGTCTGGGGGAGCAGTACTTC; cdr3_aa: CASSLAPTSGSLGEQYF
j_call: TRBJ2-1; v_call: TRBV6-5; d_call: .; clone_size: .; cdr3_nt: TGTGCCAGCAGTTCCACCGCAGGGAACAATGAGCAGTTCTTC; cdr3_aa: CASSSTAGNNEQFF
j_call: TRBJ2-7; v_call: TRBV28; d_call: .; clone_size: .; cdr3_nt: TGTGCCAGCACCCCGGGCGGGTCCTACGAGCAGTACTTC; cdr3_aa: CASTPGGSYEQYF
j_call: TRBJ2-7; v_call: TRBV6-6; d_call: .; clone_size: .; cdr3_nt: TGTGCCAGCAGTTACCCCAGGGGACCGGCTTACGAGCAGTACTTC; cdr3_aa: CASSYPRGPAYEQYF
j_call: TRBJ2-3; v_call: TRBV13; d_call: TRBD2; clone_size: .; cdr3_nt: TGTGCCAGCAGCCCGGGACTAGCGGGAATAAATACGCAGTATTTT; cdr3_aa: CASSPGLAGINTQYF
j_call: TRBJ2-6; v_call: TRBV4-3; d_call: .; clone_size: .; cdr3_nt: TGCGCCAGCAGCCTCGATGGGGGCCCTGGGGCCAACGTCCTGACTTTC; cdr3_aa: CASSLDGGPGANVLTF
j_call: TRBJ2-2; v_call: TRBV7-2; d_call: .; clone_size: .; cdr3_nt: TGTGCCAGCAGCTTAGGGGCTGGGGCAGGGGTATCCGGGGAGCTGTTTTTT; cdr3_aa: CASSLGAGAGVSGELFF
j_call: TRBJ2-7; v_call: TRBV2; d_call: TRBD1; clone_size: .; cdr3_nt: TGTGCCAGCAGGGGGGACAGGGCCCAGGAGTACTTC; cdr3_aa: CASRGDRAQEYF
j_call: TRBJ2-2; v_call: TRBV7-9; d_call: TRBD1; clone_size: .; cdr3_nt: TGTGCCAGCAGCCCAGGGACAGTCTGGACCGGGGAGCTGTTTTTT; cdr3_aa: CASSPGTVWTGELFF
j_call: TRBJ2-1; v_call: TRBV7-9; d_call: .; clone_size: .; cdr3_nt: TGTGCCAGCAGCCATAGGCGGGGGCCGTACAATGAGCAGTTCTTC; cdr3_aa: CASSHRRGPYNEQFF
j_call: TRBJ2-2; v_call: TRBV9; d_call: .; clone_size: once; cdr3_nt: TGTGCCAGCAGCGTAGCTTTCCAAGCGGGGGAGCTGTTTTTT; cdr3_aa: CASSVAFQAGELFF
j_call: TRBJ2-3; v_call: TRBV9; d_call: .; clone_size: .; cdr3_nt: TGTGCCAGCAGCTTCGTGGGGCAGGGAAGGGAAGGTACGCAGTATTTT; cdr3_aa: CASSFVGQGREGTQYF
j_call: TRBJ2-7; v_call: TRBV4-3; d_call: TRBD1; clone_size: .; cdr3_nt: TGCGCCAGCAGCCTCGGGACAGGGCACTACGAGCAGTACTTC; cdr3_aa: CASSLGTGHYEQYF
j_call: TRBJ2-7; v_call: TRBV27; d_call: .; clone_size: .; cdr3_nt: TGTGCCAGCAGTCCGTCCAGGAGGGTGGACGAGCAGTACTTC; cdr3_aa: CASSPSRRVDEQYF
j_call: TRBJ2-1; v_call: TRBV4-3; d_call: .; clone_size: once; cdr3_nt: TGCGCCAGCAGCCAAGATCAGGGACTCACAATCAATGAGCAGTTCTTC; cdr3_aa: CASSQDQGLTINEQFF
j_call: TRBJ1-1; v_call: TRBV2; d_call: TRBD1; clone_size: once; cdr3_nt: TGTGCCAGCAGTAAGGACAGGTTGAACACTGAAGCTTTCTTT; cdr3_aa: CASSKDRLNTEAFF
j_call: TRBJ2-5; v_call: TRBV7-6; d_call: TRBD1; clone_size: .; cdr3_nt: TGTGCCAGCAGCTTAAGGCAGGGGGCCTCGGAGACCCAGTACTTC; cdr3_aa: CASSLRQGASETQYF
j_call: TRBJ2-3; v_call: TRBV11-3; d_call: TRBD2; clone_size: .; cdr3_nt: TGTGCCAGCAGCTTCCGACGGGAGGCCGGCACAGATACGCAGTATTTT; cdr3_aa: CASSFRREAGTDTQYF
j_call: TRBJ2-7; v_call: TRBV5-6; d_call: .; clone_size: .; cdr3_nt: TGTGCCAGCAGCTTGAGACAGGCCGACTCCTACGAGCAGTACTTC; cdr3_aa: CASSLRQADSYEQYF
j_call: TRBJ2-1; v_call: TRBV5-6; d_call: TRBD2; clone_size: .; cdr3_nt: TGTGCCAGCAGCTTCTTCACTAGCGGGAGGGGTGAGCAGTTCTTC; cdr3_aa: CASSFFTSGRGEQFF
j_call: TRBJ1-1; v_call: TRBV11-2; d_call: TRBD1; clone_size: .; cdr3_nt: TGTGCCAGCAGCTCGATACGACAGGGAGGCACTGAAGCTTTCTTT; cdr3_aa: CASSSIRQGGTEAFF
j_call: TRBJ2-7; v_call: TRBV7-6; d_call: .; clone_size: .; cdr3_nt: TGTGCCAGCAGCTTAGAAACAGGGACGAGCTACGAGCAGTACTTC; cdr3_aa: CASSLETGTSYEQYF
j_call: TRBJ2-3; v_call: TRBV27; d_call: .; clone_size: .; cdr3_nt: TGTGCCAGCAGCCTCCGGAGCCATGCTGGCACAGATACGCAGTATTTT; cdr3_aa: CASSLRSHAGTDTQYF
j_call: TRBJ1-3; v_call: TRBV7-9; d_call: .; clone_size: .; cdr3_nt: TGTGCCAGCAGCTCCCCAACTGGAAACACCATATATTTT; cdr3_aa: CASSSPTGNTIYF
j_call: TRBJ1-4; v_call: TRBV6-5; d_call: .; clone_size: .; cdr3_nt: TGTGCCAGCAGTTCTGGACAGAATGAAAAACTGTTTTTT; cdr3_aa: CASSSGQNEKLFF
j_call: TRBJ2-1; v_call: TRBV5-1; d_call: TRBD2; clone_size: .; cdr3_nt: TGCGCCAGCAGCCCCCCCCAGGTTCGGCTAGCGGGATGGCGGCAGTTCTTC; cdr3_aa: CASSPPQVRLAGWRQFF
j_call: TRBJ2-7; v_call: TRBV29-1; d_call: .; clone_size: once; cdr3_nt: TGCAGCGCCGCCACAGGGACCTACGAGCAGTACTTC; cdr3_aa: CSAATGTYEQYF
j_call: TRBJ1-1; v_call: TRBV4-1; d_call: TRBD1; clone_size: .; cdr3_nt: TGCGCCAGCAGCCAAAGCTTTGGACAGGTGGGCCTCATCAACACTGAAGCTTTCTTT; cdr3_aa: CASSQSFGQVGLINTEAFF
j_call: TRBJ1-5; v_call: TRBV12-2; d_call: .; clone_size: .; cdr3_nt: TGTGCAAGTCGCTTAGTTCGGGATAGGGGGAATCAGCCCCAGCATTTT; cdr3_aa: CASRLVRDRGNQPQHF
j_call: TRBJ2-1; v_call: TRBV19; d_call: TRBD2; clone_size: .; cdr3_nt: TGTGCCAGTACCATCATAGGTGGGGGAGGGCCGTCCAATGAGCAGTTCTTC; cdr3_aa: CASTIIGGGGPSNEQFF
j_call: TRBJ2-2; v_call: TRBV19; d_call: TRBD2; clone_size: .; cdr3_nt: TGTGCCAGTTATTCTAGCGGGAGCCCTCAGAACACCGGGGAGCTGTTTTTT; cdr3_aa: CASYSSGSPQNTGELFF
j_call: TRBJ2-7; v_call: TRBV27; d_call: TRBD2; clone_size: .; cdr3_nt: TGTGCCAGCAGTTCGTCGACTAGCGGGAGCTCCTACGAGCAGTACTTC; cdr3_aa: CASSSSTSGSSYEQYF
j_call: TRBJ2-3; v_call: TRBV2; d_call: .; clone_size: .; cdr3_nt: TGTGCCAGCAGTGCCGGGGAGGATACGCAGTATTTT; cdr3_aa: CASSAGEDTQYF
j_call: TRBJ2-5; v_call: TRBV6-1; d_call: .; clone_size: few; cdr3_nt: TGTGCCAGCAGTGATTTAAACGGGATAGAAGAGACCCAGTACTTC; cdr3_aa: CASSDLNGIEETQYF
j_call: TRBJ2-7; v_call: TRBV25-1; d_call: TRBD1; clone_size: .; cdr3_nt: TGTGCCAGCAGTGAAAGAACAGGGGGCGAGCAGTACTTC; cdr3_aa: CASSERTGGEQYF
j_call: TRBJ1-1; v_call: TRBV5-1; d_call: .; clone_size: .; cdr3_nt: TGCGCCAGCAGCTTGATAGACAGAAATGAAGCTTTCTTT; cdr3_aa: CASSLIDRNEAFF
j_call: TRBJ2-5; v_call: TRBV7-9; d_call: .; clone_size: .; cdr3_nt: TGTGCCAGCAGCCTACAAGCGGAGACCCAGTACTTC; cdr3_aa: CASSLQAETQYF
j_call: TRBJ1-2; v_call: TRBV6-5; d_call: .; clone_size: .; cdr3_nt: TGTGCCAGCAGTTACCTGTACTCCCAAACCTTC; cdr3_aa: CASSYLYSQTF
j_call: TRBJ2-5; v_call: TRBV30; d_call: .; clone_size: .; cdr3_nt: TGTGCCTGGAGGAGGGGGGGGAAAGAGACCCAGTACTTC; cdr3_aa: CAWRRGGKETQYF
j_call: TRBJ2-2; v_call: TRBV9; d_call: .; clone_size: .; cdr3_nt: TGTGCCAGCAGCGTAGCACAGGGATCGAACACCGGGGAGCTGTTTTTT; cdr3_aa: CASSVAQGSNTGELFF